A single sample is the source of the 18 T cell receptor beta chains below, sequenced in a study of human T cells and chemical hapten exposure. MiXCR, applied by TCRdb to the RACE reads, yields one record per CDR3 protein. The sample lists roughly 100,000 distinct CDR3 sequences, less than 45% occurring once. Time point of the sample: patch test 3, about 24 weeks after DPC sensitization. Noted treatment: therapeutic diphenylcyclopropenone sensitization with weekly scalp DPC. Sequenced material: whole blood, taken in connection with sensitization to the hapten diphenylcyclopropenone (DPC). The source of these receptors is a middle-aged man with alopecia areata. Some clones in this sample may be carry-over from other donors' samples.

V usage is TRBV18 and J usage is TRBJ2-7; 11 nucleotides align to TRBD2. The CDR3 is 16 amino acids. V lost 3 bases, J lost 4 bases, and 8 bases stayed unmatched. The germline V gene has CDR1 KGHSH and CDR2 LQKENI. CDR3 loop: CASSPQTSGKGYEQYV. CDR3 DNA sequence: TGTGCCAGCTCACCCCAGACTAGCGGGAAGGGGTACGAGCAGTACGTC.

This clonotype was observed a few times. The chain combines TRBV19 with TRBJ2-1, with 9 bases fitting TRBD2. This CDR3 is built from 20 residues. The V segment lost 1 base and the J segment 3 bases; nucleotides outside the gene matches: 16. The germline CDR1 and CDR2 sequences are LNHDA and SQIVND (reference sequence). In DNA form, the CDR3 reads TGTGCCAGTAGTATAGTTTGGGGCGGACTAGCGTCAAGGCACTACAATGAGCAGTTCTTC. Translating it yields CASSIVWGGLASRHYNEQFF.

The chain joins TRBV9 to TRBJ2-7; a possible D gene is TRBD1 (6 bases). Trimming shortened V by 3 bases and J by 4 bases, and 14 bases separated the two germline ends. The CDR3 spans 14 residues. The germline V gene encodes CDR1 SGDLS and CDR2 YYNGEE. The DNA of the CDR3 is TGTGCCAGCAGCGCACCCGGGACAAAGTACGAGCAGTACTTC. The encoded protein is CASSAPGTKYEQYF.

V and J are TRBV19 and TRBJ1-2; 9 bases fit TRBD1. The V gene end was trimmed by 4 bases and the J gene end by 5 bases; junction bases not matched to a gene: 5. The CDR3 has 14 residues. Germline V gene data show CDR1 as LNHDA and CDR2 as SQIVND (reference sequence). DNA for the CDR3: TGTGCCAGTAGTACTTCGACAGGGGGGTATGGCTACACCTTC. Amino acids: CASSTSTGGYGYTF.

This clonotype was seen ten or more times. This chain links TRBV9 with TRBJ2-2, with D unresolved. This CDR3 is built from 13 residues. Germline loops: CDR1 SGDLS, CDR2 YYNGEE. The V and J ends lost 4 bases and 1 base respectively, with 5 bases between them. DNA of the CDR3: TGTGCCAGCAGCCCCGGGAACACCGGGGAGCTGTTTTTT. This encodes CASSPGNTGELFF.

Only a few counts were recorded for this clonotype. The chain is built from TRBV5-6 and TRBJ2-3; D tentatively reads TRBD1 or TRBD2 (5 bases each). V was cut by 5 bases and J by 8 bases, with 9 bases left in between. Germline CDR1 is SGHDT and CDR2 is YYEEEE. The CDR3 length is 11 residues. This chain's CDR3 is CASRAGTTQYF. The CDR3 nucleotides read TGTGCCAGCAGGGCCGGGACTACGCAGTATTTT.

Here the CDR3 reads CASSLPLLSGRYEQFF. CDR3 bases: TGTGCCAGCAGTCTACCTCTGTTAAGCGGGAGGTATGAGCAGTTCTTC. The genes are TRBV28 and TRBJ2-1, with 9 positions matching TRBD2. Trimming at V came to 5 bases and at J to 8 bases, leaving 13 bases not matched to a gene. Germline lookup yields CDR1 MDHEN and CDR2 SYDVKM. The CDR3 spans 16 residues.

The V gene is TRBV24-1, the J gene TRBJ2-1; 10 positions agree with TRBD1. V shed 5 bases, J shed 0 bases, and the junction held 9 bases outside the gene matches. Germline V gene lookup returns CDR1 KGHDR and CDR2 SFDVKD. This CDR3 has 18 residues. The CDR3 DNA sequence: TGTGCCACCAGTGGATTCTACGGGGACAGGGGCTCCTACAATGAGCAGTTCTTC. Its protein product is CATSGFYGDRGSYNEQFF.

This clonotype occurred a few times. J is TRBJ1-5 and V is TRBV6-5, with 9 bases aligning to TRBD1. CDR1 and CDR2 from the germline V gene are MNHEY and SVGAGI. Unmatched junction bases numbered 5, after V lost 0 bases and J lost 2 bases. This CDR3 is 17 amino acids long. The CDR3 DNA reads TGTGCCAGCAGTTACTCCGGGACAGGGCAGGGCAATCAGCCCCAGCATTTT. It is translated as CASSYSGTGQGNQPQHF.

This clonotype was detected a few times. The chain carries TRBV6-2 or TRBV6-3 and TRBJ2-1, with TRBD1 matching over 7 bases. Per germline, CDR1 MNHEY and CDR2 SVGEGT. With V trimmed by 4 bases and J by 3 bases, 3 bases remained unmatched. The length of the CDR3 is 14 residues. The CDR3 nucleotides are TGTGCCAGCAGTTCGGGACAGTACTACAATGAGCAGTTCTTC. This codes for CASSSGQYYNEQFF.

This clonotype occurred a few times. V usage is TRBV6-5 and J usage is TRBJ2-6, with D uncertain. V was cut by 6 bases and J by 4 bases, with 16 bases left in between. Germline V gene lookup returns CDR1 MNHEY and CDR2 SVGAGI. The CDR3 runs to 16 residues. The CDR3: CASSQPPGAGANVLTF. DNA for the CDR3: TGTGCCAGCAGCCAACCCCCAGGAGCAGGGGCCAACGTCCTGACTTTC.

The chain uses TRBV7-9 and TRBJ2-1; 12 nucleotides match TRBD2. CDR1 and CDR2 from the germline V gene are SEHNR and FQNEAQ (reference sequence). CDR3 length: 17 residues. J was trimmed by 7 bases and V by 6 bases; bases with no gene match: 13. CDR3 residues: CASSETSGSWGLNEQFF. The CDR3 nucleotides read TGTGCCAGCAGTGAGACTAGCGGGAGTTGGGGATTGAATGAGCAGTTCTTC.

V gene TRBV29-1 combines with J gene TRBJ1-4, with D hard to call. The CDR3 is 13 amino acids. V was clipped by 3 bases and J by 4 bases, with 9 bases between them. Germline V lookup: CDR1 SQVTM, CDR2 ANQGSEA. CDR3 in amino acids: CSVDPGFNEKLFF. The CDR3 DNA reads TGCAGCGTTGACCCAGGATTTAATGAAAAACTGTTTTTT.

This clonotype showed up just a few times. The V call is TRBV9, the J call TRBJ2-5; 8 bases fit TRBD2. Looked up from germline, CDR1 is SGDLS and CDR2 is YYNGEE. The J segment lost 3 bases and the V segment lost 4 bases, leaving 5 bases of the junction unmatched. CDR3 length equals 14 residues. Here the CDR3 DNA reads TGTGCCAGCAGCCTGAGCGGGAGCGAAGAGACCCAGTACTTC. Translation: CASSLSGSEETQYF.

At least ten counts were recorded for this clonotype. The rearrangement uses TRBV12-3 or TRBV12-4 and TRBJ2-1; possible D gene TRBD1, 6 bases. The CDR3 length is 13 residues. V lost 6 bases, J lost 14 bases, and 20 bases lay in between. The CDR3 coding sequence is TGTGCCAGCAGCCGGGTTGAGGGGGAGATCAAGTTCTTC. Translating it yields CASSRVEGEIKFF.

The chain is built from TRBV5-1 and TRBJ1-5, with D possibly TRBD1 on 6 matching bases. The CDR3 is 14 amino acids. Trimming removed 0 bases at V and 5 bases at J, with 9 bases between. Germline V lookup: CDR1 SGHRS, CDR2 YFSETQ. The CDR3 nucleotides read TGCGCCAGCAGCTTGGTGGCAGGGGATCAGCCCCAGCATTTT. Amino acids: CASSLVAGDQPQHF.

The chain carries TRBV6-1 and TRBJ2-2; 7 nucleotides agree with TRBD1. Germline trimming cut 5 bases from V and 2 bases from J; bases unmatched to any gene: 5. The CDR3 length is 15 residues. Germline V CDR1 and CDR2: MNHNS, SASEGT. The chain's CDR3 is CASSSGTDNTGELFF. CDR3 bases: TGTGCCAGCAGTTCCGGGACAGATAACACCGGGGAGCTGTTTTTT.

V and J are TRBV5-5 and TRBJ2-1, with TRBD2 matching over 10 bases. V trimming: 10 bases; J trimming: 4 bases; junction bases outside the gene matches: 11. Germline loops: CDR1 SGHKS, CDR2 YYEKEE (reference sequence). There are 15 residues in the CDR3. The CDR3 loop is CAWGLAGDIYNEQFF. CDR3 DNA sequence: TGTGCCTGGGGGCTAGCGGGAGACATTTACAATGAGCAGTTCTTC.